The 29 T cell receptor beta chains reported below all come from one sample, sequenced in a study of blood T cell repertoires in COVID-19. Libraries were prepared by immunoSEQ multiplex PCR; TCRdb keeps only in-frame clonotypes and omits some of them. Counted here are around 310,000 clones, roughly 90% occurring once; the ten biggest clones make up approximately 6.8%. Sequencing was carried out using peripheral blood. Source of these receptors: a woman aged 30 to 39 with COVID-19, enrolled during active disease.

The sample holds one count of this clone. The gene calls are TRBV6-5 and TRBJ2-2; D is uncertain. The CDR3 sequence is 13 residues long. Germline V gene lookup returns CDR1 MNHEY and CDR2 SVGAGI. Trimming took off 0 bases at V and 5 bases at J, with 4 bases between the two ends. DNA for the CDR3: TGTGCCAGCAGTTACTCCGGGACCGGGGAGCTGTTTTTT. Its protein product is CASSYSGTGELFF.

V gene TRBV20-1 combines with J gene TRBJ2-1; no reliable D call. The V end was cut by 6 bases, the J end by 10 bases, with 13 bases between. Germline V gene sequence: CDR1 DFQATT, CDR2 SNEGSKA (reference sequence). The CDR3 runs 11 residues. CDR3 in DNA: TGCAGTGCGCTACTAAGGCCCGAGCAGTTCTTC. Its protein product is CSALLRPEQFF.

The J gene is TRBJ1-1, the V gene TRBV28; no definite D call. V shed 10 bases and J shed 4 bases, with 13 bases lying between them. The CDR3 has 12 amino acids. CDR1 and CDR2 from the germline V gene are MDHEN and SYDVKM. This CDR3 is CATERAGTEAFF. DNA for the CDR3: TGTGCCACCGAACGGGCGGGCACTGAAGCTTTCTTT.

The chain is built from TRBV21-1 and TRBJ1-4. TRBV21-1 is tagged as a pseudogene. This CDR3 spans 18 amino acids. In nucleotides, the CDR3 is TGTGCCAGCAGCAAAGGCCCCGGGGGGGGCCCTGGTCGCGGAAAACTGTTTTTT. It encodes CASSKGPGGGPGRGKLFF.

The chain is built from TRBV3-1 (or the pseudogene TRBV3-2) and TRBJ1-6; the D gene is possibly TRBD1 (5 bases). Germline V gene lookup returns CDR1 LGHDT and CDR2 YNNKEL (reference sequence). V shed 2 bases and J shed 5 bases, with 13 bases lying between them. The CDR3 length is 16 residues. CDR3 DNA: TGTGCCAGCAGCCAAAGGCAGGGCCTAAATAATTCACCCCTCCACTTT. Its translation: CASSQRQGLNNSPLHF.

V and J are TRBV4-1 and TRBJ1-1, with D perhaps matching TRBD1 (6 bases). The germline CDR1 and CDR2 sequences are MGHRA and YSYEKL. V dropped 5 bases and J dropped 1 base, with 11 bases sitting between them. The CDR3 is made up of 14 amino acids. For the CDR3, the DNA is TGCGCCAGCAGCTACAGGGACAAGAACACTGAAGCTTTCTTT. It codes for CASSYRDKNTEAFF.

The gene calls are TRBV3-1 (or the pseudogene TRBV3-2) and TRBJ2-1, with 12 positions matching TRBD2. CDR1 and CDR2 from the germline V gene are LGHDT and YNNKEL (reference sequence). V lost 4 bases and J lost 6; bases outside the gene matches: 4. CDR3 length: 15 amino acids. The CDR3 is CASSLPGLAGNEQFF. CDR3 sequence (DNA): TGTGCCAGCAGCCTTCCGGGACTAGCGGGCAATGAGCAGTTCTTC.

The chain employs TRBV6-6 and TRBJ2-1; 11 positions agree with TRBD2. This CDR3 has 17 amino acids. Germline V gene sequence: CDR1 MNHNY, CDR2 SVGAGI (reference sequence). Trimming cost V 5 bases and J 3 bases; bases outside gene matches: 9. CDR3: CASSPILAGGHYNEQFF. In nucleotides, the CDR3 is TGTGCCAGCAGTCCAATTCTAGCGGGAGGCCACTACAATGAGCAGTTCTTC.

This clone showed up just once. The rearrangement joins TRBV3-1 (or the pseudogene TRBV3-2) to TRBJ1-2; D unclear. With 2 bases removed from V and 8 bases from J, the gap between germline ends came to 6 bases. Germline-derived CDR1 and CDR2 are LGHDT and YNNKEL (reference sequence). The CDR3 has 11 residues. The CDR3 sequence is CASSQNLGYTF. CDR3 nucleotide sequence: TGTGCCAGCAGCCAAAATCTCGGCTACACCTTC.

This chain joins TRBV2 and TRBJ1-5; D uncertain. V lost 4 bases and J 7 bases, leaving 11 bases between the germline ends. CDR1 and CDR2 from the germline V gene are SNHLY and FYNNEI. The CDR3 covers 13 residues. CDR3 in DNA: TGTGCCAGCAGTGCCCGGGAGGAGCAGCCCCAGCATTTT. Translating it yields CASSAREEQPQHF.

V usage is TRBV24-1 and J usage is TRBJ2-2, with D perhaps matching TRBD1 (6 bases). V lost 4 bases and J lost 7, with 30 bases in between. The CDR3 is 20 residues long. CDR1 and CDR2 from the germline V gene are KGHDR and SFDVKD. CDR3 DNA: TGTGCCACCAGTGACCCTAAGGATCGAAGGGGGACGCAGAGACACGGGGAGCTGTTTTTT. It is translated as CATSDPKDRRGTQRHGELFF.

This rearrangement joins TRBV2 to TRBJ2-1, with 10 bases aligning to TRBD2. The length of the CDR3 is 14 residues. Trimming cost V 9 bases and J 2 bases; bases outside gene matches: 4. Per germline, CDR1 SNHLY and CDR2 FYNNEI. CDR3 residues: CASLAGVAYNEQFF. The CDR3 bases are TGTGCCAGTCTAGCGGGAGTTGCCTACAATGAGCAGTTCTTC.

The chain is built from TRBV7-8 and TRBJ2-7, with TRBD2 identical over 12 bases. V was pared by 1 base and J by 4 bases, with 8 bases of the junction left unmatched. CDR1 and CDR2 from the germline V gene are SGHVS and FQNEAQ. The length of the CDR3 is 17 residues. The DNA for the CDR3 is TGTGCCAGCAGCTTAGGACTAGCGGGAGCCGTCTCGTACGAGCAGTACTTC. Encoded protein: CASSLGLAGAVSYEQYF.

This clone has a single count. The chain has TRBV6-5 and TRBJ1-1; maybe TRBD1 (5 bases). The V gene's germline CDR1 is MNHEY and CDR2 SVGAGI. V lost 11 bases and J lost 6, with 22 bases in between. This CDR3 comprises 14 residues. CDR3 in DNA: TGTGCCTCCCGGGGGGTAGCGAAGGTGGCTGAAGCTTTCTTT. It is translated as CASRGVAKVAEAFF.

The rearrangement joins TRBV28 to TRBJ1-5, with 10 nucleotides matching TRBD1. The CDR3 has 15 amino acids. Trimming cost V 6 bases and J 4 bases; bases outside gene matches: 6. Germline V lookup: CDR1 MDHEN, CDR2 SYDVKM. CDR3 residues: CASRYRDRGNQPQHF. The CDR3 nucleotides are TGTGCCAGCAGGTACCGGGACAGGGGAAATCAGCCCCAGCATTTT.

The table lists this clone with a count of one. V gene TRBV19 combines with J gene TRBJ2-3, with 7 bases lining up with TRBD1. CDR1 is LNHDA, CDR2 SQIVND, per germline (reference sequence). Trimming at V came to 7 bases and at J to 2 bases, leaving 3 bases not matched to a gene. CDR3 size: 13 residues. CDR3 sequence reads: CASTDRVTDTQYF. CDR3 DNA sequence: TGTGCCAGTACTGACAGGGTCACAGATACGCAGTATTTT.

The chain combines TRBV28 with TRBJ2-7; TRBD1 is a possible D gene (5 bases). Germline values: CDR1 MDHEN, CDR2 SYDVKM. V was pared by 6 bases and J by 6 bases, with 12 bases between. The CDR3 is made up of 12 amino acids. For the CDR3, the DNA is TGTGCCAGCAGAAGGACAAGCCTCGAGCAGTACTTC. It codes for CASRRTSLEQYF. The whole variable domain, remainder taken from reference TRBV28 and TRBJ2-7, is DVKVTQSSRYLVKRTGEKVFLECVQDMDHENMFWYRQDPGLGLRLIYFSYDVKMKEKGDIPEGYSVSREKKERFSLILESASTNQTSMYLCASRRTSLEQYFGPGTRLTVT.

The chain employs TRBV30 and TRBJ2-2; unclear D gene. Looked up from germline, CDR1 is GTSNPN and CDR2 is SVGIG (reference sequence). CDR3 length: 12 residues. The V and J ends lost 2 bases and 3 bases respectively, with 4 bases between them. The DNA of the CDR3 is TGTGCCTGGAGTCCTCACACCGGGGAGCTGTTTTTT. Its protein product is CAWSPHTGELFF. Full variable domain (missing parts from reference TRBV30 and TRBJ2-2): SQTIHQWPATLVQPVGSPLSLECTVEGTSNPNLYWYRQAAGRGLQLLFYSVGIGQISSEVPQNLSASRPQDRQFILSSKKLLLSDSGFYLCAWSPHTGELFFGEGSRLTVL.

This clone has a handful of counts. One end of the junction fails to match germline, which may point to a read error. The chain is built from TRBV10-1 and TRBJ2-2, with D uncertain. The V gene's germline CDR1 is WNHNN and CDR2 SYGVQD (reference sequence). This CDR3 spans 13 amino acids. This CDR3 is CACSRPNTGELFF. In nucleotides, the CDR3 is TGCGCCTGCAGCAGGCCGAACACCGGGGAGCTGTTTTTT.

In its sample, this clone was seen once. This chain connects TRBV28 to TRBJ2-6; D is unresolved. V was trimmed by 2 bases and J by 0 bases, leaving 5 bases between them. The CDR3 consists of 15 residues. Germline V gene lookup returns CDR1 MDHEN and CDR2 SYDVKM. Here the CDR3 reads CASSLVLSGANVLTF. CDR3 sequence (DNA): TGTGCCAGCAGTTTAGTCCTCTCTGGGGCCAACGTCCTGACTTTC.

The CDR3 coding sequence is TGTGCCAGCAGCGCGGTACTGGACAGCCCTGGGAATGAGCAGTTCTTC. Protein product: CASSAVLDSPGNEQFF. The rearrangement joins TRBV28 to TRBJ2-1; perhaps TRBD1 as D (6 bases). Germline assignment: CDR1 MDHEN and CDR2 SYDVKM. This CDR3 has 16 amino acids. Trimming removed 6 bases at V and 7 bases at J, with 22 bases between.

The chain recombines TRBV7-2 with TRBJ1-2; 11 bases fit TRBD1. CDR3 size: 16 residues. J was trimmed by 8 bases and V by 2 bases; bases with no gene match: 10. Germline CDR1 reads SGHTA; CDR2 reads FQGNSA. The CDR3 reads CASSLSRTGGRKGYTF. The DNA for the CDR3 is TGTGCCAGCAGCTTAAGTCGGACAGGGGGCAGGAAGGGCTACACCTTC.

J is TRBJ1-1 and V is TRBV28; D possibly corresponds to TRBD1 (6 bases). CDR3 length: 16 residues. V was cut by 2 bases and J by 0 bases, with 13 bases left in between. Germline CDR1 MDHEN, CDR2 SYDVKM. CDR3 coding DNA: TGTGCCAGCAGTTTAGCTGGACAGATACTGAACACTGAAGCTTTCTTT. Translation gives CASSLAGQILNTEAFF.

The chain links TRBV3-1 (or the pseudogene TRBV3-2) to TRBJ2-2; perhaps TRBD1 as D (6 bases). Germline CDR1 LGHDT, CDR2 YNNKEL (reference sequence). V shed 0 bases and J shed 3 bases, with 11 bases lying between them. The CDR3 contains 16 residues. CDR3 amino acids: CASSQEGRGDTGELFF. The CDR3, as DNA: TGTGCCAGCAGCCAAGAGGGCAGGGGTGACACCGGGGAGCTGTTTTTT.

V is TRBV27 and J is TRBJ2-5, with TRBD2 matching 8 bases. The CDR3 extends over 15 amino acids. Germline V gives CDR1 MNHEY, CDR2 SMNVEV (reference sequence). The ends lost 7 bases at V and 5 bases at J; junction bases unmatched: 12. The CDR3 sequence: CASKGRRGEVETQYF. The CDR3 coding sequence is TGTGCCAGCAAGGGTCGGCGGGGGGAGGTCGAGACCCAGTACTTC.

The chain is built from TRBV9 and TRBJ2-2; maybe TRBD2 (8 bases). The germline V gene has CDR1 SGDLS and CDR2 YYNGEE. V gave up 0 bases and J gave up 3 bases, with 12 bases separating them. The CDR3 is 16 amino acids. The CDR3, as DNA: TGTGCCAGCAGCGTAGTAGCGGGACAGTACACCGGGGAGCTGTTTTTT. Translated: CASSVVAGQYTGELFF.

The chain joins TRBV5-6 to TRBJ2-1, with a possible D match to TRBD2 (5 bases). CDR1 and CDR2 (germline): SGHDT, YYEEEE. V was clipped by 2 bases and J by 4 bases, with 10 bases between them. The CDR3 contains 14 residues. In DNA form, the CDR3 reads TGTGCCAGCAGCTTTGGGCGGGCATACAATGAGCAGTTCTTC. Its translation: CASSFGRAYNEQFF.

The V call is TRBV25-1, the J call TRBJ1-5; 7 nucleotides match TRBD1. V shed 10 bases and J 8 bases; nucleotides not matched to a gene: 14. Per the germline V gene, CDR1 is MGHDK and CDR2 is SYGVNS. This CDR3 is built from 14 residues. The CDR3, as DNA: TGTGCCAACACTACAACAGGGGCTCGGGAGCCCCAGCATTTT. Translating it yields CANTTTGAREPQHF.

V usage is TRBV15 and J usage is TRBJ2-7; D might be TRBD2 (6 bases). The CDR3 has 16 amino acids. The germline V gene has CDR1 LNHNV and CDR2 YYDKDF (reference sequence). V lost 2 bases and J 0 bases, leaving 14 bases between the germline ends. CDR3 region: CATSRITGLASYEQYF. The CDR3, as DNA: TGTGCCACCAGCAGAATTACGGGACTGGCCTCCTACGAGCAGTACTTC.